The 11 T cell receptor beta chains reported below all come from one sample, sequenced in a study of cytomegalovirus exposure and HLA in healthy donors. This PCR relied on a set of 60 Vbeta primers and 13 Jbeta primers. This table comes from immunoSEQ multiplex PCR, and its TCRdb copy is limited to in-frame clones, with some not included. The sample includes around 110,000 clones, over 60% of them seen just once. What was sequenced was PBMCs. These receptors were collected from a young man in good health and CMV-seropositive.

J is TRBJ2-7 and V is TRBV2, with D perhaps matching TRBD1 (5 bases). The ends were cut back, 8 bases at V and 0 bases at J, with 14 bases in the middle. This CDR3 is 14 amino acids long. Germline CDR1 and CDR2: SNHLY and FYNNEI. The CDR3 DNA reads as TGTGCCAGCCAGGTAGGGGCTAGCTCCTACGAGCAGTACTTC. This encodes CASQVGASSYEQYF.

V is TRBV4-1 and J is TRBJ2-5, with 8 positions matching TRBD1. The CDR3 sequence is 14 residues long. The ends lost 5 bases at V and 4 bases at J; junction bases unmatched: 6. From germline, CDR1 is MGHRA and CDR2 YSYEKL. The CDR3 loop is CASSSRTGRETQYF. CDR3 DNA sequence: TGCGCCAGCAGCTCTCGGACAGGGAGAGAGACCCAGTACTTC.

The chain is built from TRBV21-1 and TRBJ2-7; the DNA was not compared with TRBD2, the D call given in the table. TRBV21-1 is marked as a pseudogene. The CDR3 runs 14 residues. CDR3 in DNA: TGTGCCAGCAGTGCGGAGGGGGGGGGTGAGGAGCAGTACTTC. Protein: CASSAEGGGEEQYF.

About this clone: Distinct nucleotide sequences in the sample also encode this CDR3. The chain couples TRBV7-9 to TRBJ2-1; TRBD2 agrees at 10 bases. The CDR3 sequence is 16 residues long. Trimming removed 5 bases from V and 5 bases from J; junction bases left unmatched: 9. Per germline, CDR1 SEHNR and CDR2 FQNEAQ (reference sequence). CDR3 nucleotides: TGTGCCAGCAGCCTTGCGCTAGCGGGGGCCCACAATGAGCAGTTCTTC. It specifies CASSLALAGAHNEQFF.

The chain couples TRBV6-5 to TRBJ2-1; TRBD1 matches 8 bases. The CDR3 covers 16 residues. Germline V lookup: CDR1 MNHEY, CDR2 SVGAGI. The junction had 10 bases not matched to a gene; V was cut back by 6 bases and J by 3 bases. CDR3 sequence: CASSYTGTGIYNEQFF. CDR3 DNA: TGTGCCAGCAGCTACACCGGGACAGGAATCTACAATGAGCAGTTCTTC.

This chain uses TRBV11-2 with TRBJ2-1; 9 nucleotides match TRBD2. Germline V gene sequence: CDR1 SGHAT, CDR2 FQNNGV. The CDR3 contains 15 residues. V gave up 5 bases and J gave up 6 bases; unmatched junction bases: 8. The CDR3 here is CASSLQLAGINEQFF. Here the CDR3 DNA reads TGTGCCAGCAGCCTACAGCTAGCGGGGATCAATGAGCAGTTCTTC.

The chain links TRBV11-2 to TRBJ2-2; D is undetermined. Germline-derived CDR1 and CDR2 are SGHAT and FQNNGV. V was clipped by 9 bases and J by 6 bases, with 14 bases between them. The CDR3 has 13 residues. The CDR3 coding sequence is TGTGCCAGTAGGCCGAATCAGGCCGGGGAGCTGTTTTTT. This encodes CASRPNQAGELFF.

The rearrangement uses TRBV4-3 and TRBJ2-7, with 12 bases fitting TRBD2. The CDR3 runs to 17 residues. CDR1 is LGHNA and CDR2 is YSLEER in the germline V gene. V dropped 0 bases and J dropped 5; count of bases not matched to a gene: 8. The CDR3 reads CASSQEALAGGTNEQYF. CDR3 bases: TGCGCCAGCAGCCAAGAAGCACTAGCGGGGGGAACCAACGAGCAGTACTTC.

V and J are TRBV18 and TRBJ2-5; D not resolved. Trimming shortened V by 0 bases and J by 4 bases, and 6 bases separated the two germline ends. In germline, CDR1 is KGHSH, CDR2 LQKENI. CDR3 length: 13 amino acids. The CDR3: CASSPPVAETQYF. CDR3 bases: TGTGCCAGCTCACCACCTGTAGCAGAGACCCAGTACTTC.

The chain has TRBV5-4 and TRBJ2-3, with D perhaps TRBD1 (6 bases). V was clipped by 4 bases and J by 0 bases, with 15 bases between them. CDR1 is SGHNT, CDR2 YYREEE, per germline (reference sequence). The CDR3 is 16 amino acids. The CDR3: CASSPRGGTSTDTQYF. CDR3 in DNA: TGTGCCAGCAGCCCCAGGGGCGGAACTAGCACAGATACGCAGTATTTT.

The V gene is TRBV5-4, the J gene TRBJ2-5; D might be TRBD2 (6 bases). CDR1 is SGHNT and CDR2 is YYREEE in the germline V gene (reference sequence). The V end was cut by 1 base, the J end by 7 bases, with 11 bases between. This CDR3 has 13 amino acids. The CDR3 DNA reads TGTGCCAGCAGCTTGCCGGGGAGGACGACCCAGTACTTC. It yields the protein CASSLPGRTTQYF.